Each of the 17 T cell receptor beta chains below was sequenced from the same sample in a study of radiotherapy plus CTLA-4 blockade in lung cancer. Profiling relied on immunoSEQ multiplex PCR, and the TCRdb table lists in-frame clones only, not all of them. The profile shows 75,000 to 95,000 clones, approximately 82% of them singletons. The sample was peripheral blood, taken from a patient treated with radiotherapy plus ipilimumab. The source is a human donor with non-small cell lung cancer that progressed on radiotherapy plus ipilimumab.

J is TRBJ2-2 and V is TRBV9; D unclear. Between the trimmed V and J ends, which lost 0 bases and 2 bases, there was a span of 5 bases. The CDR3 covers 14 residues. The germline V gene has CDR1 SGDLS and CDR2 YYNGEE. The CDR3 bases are TGTGCCAGCAGCGTAGTTGGAAACACCGGGGAGCTGTTTTTT. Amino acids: CASSVVGNTGELFF.

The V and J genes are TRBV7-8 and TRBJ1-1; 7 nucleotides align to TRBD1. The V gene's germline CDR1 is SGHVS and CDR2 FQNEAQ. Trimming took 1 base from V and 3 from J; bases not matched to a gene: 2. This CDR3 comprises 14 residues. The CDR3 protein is CASSLVQGDTEAFF. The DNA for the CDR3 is TGTGCCAGCAGCTTAGTTCAGGGGGACACTGAAGCTTTCTTT.

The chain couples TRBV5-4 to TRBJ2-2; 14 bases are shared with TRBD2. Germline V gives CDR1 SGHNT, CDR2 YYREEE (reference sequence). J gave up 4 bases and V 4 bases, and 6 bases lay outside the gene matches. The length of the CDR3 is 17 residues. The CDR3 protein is CASSLGTSGSSTGELFF. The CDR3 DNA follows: TGTGCCAGCAGCCTCGGGACTAGCGGGAGTAGCACCGGGGAGCTGTTTTTT.

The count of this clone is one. The CDR3 loop is CAISEFSTNEKLFF. In nucleotides, the CDR3 is TGTGCCATCAGTGAATTTTCAACTAATGAAAAACTGTTTTTT. This chain connects TRBV10-3 to TRBJ1-4; D remains unclear. CDR1 is ENHRY, CDR2 SYGVKD, per germline. This CDR3 is built from 14 residues. V lost 3 bases, J lost 0 bases, and 5 bases lay in between.

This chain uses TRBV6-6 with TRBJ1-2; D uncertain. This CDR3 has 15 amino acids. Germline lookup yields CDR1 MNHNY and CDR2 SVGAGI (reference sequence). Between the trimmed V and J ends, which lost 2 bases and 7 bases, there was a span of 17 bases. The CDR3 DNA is TGTGCCAGCAGTTACCGGCAGGATCGGTTGGGTGGCTACACCTTC. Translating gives CASSYRQDRLGGYTF.

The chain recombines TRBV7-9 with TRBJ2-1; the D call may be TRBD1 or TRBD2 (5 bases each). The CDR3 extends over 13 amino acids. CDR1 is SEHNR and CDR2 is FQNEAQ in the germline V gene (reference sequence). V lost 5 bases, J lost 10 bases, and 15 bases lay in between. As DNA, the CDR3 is TGTGCCAGCAGCCGAGACGGAGGACACGAGCAGTTCTTC. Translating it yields CASSRDGGHEQFF.

CDR3 sequence reads: CASSRLSEQFF. CDR3 sequence (DNA): TGTGCCAGCAGCAGATTGAGTGAGCAGTTCTTC. V gene TRBV11-2 combines with J gene TRBJ2-1; no clear D. Looked up from germline, CDR1 is SGHAT and CDR2 is FQNNGV. This CDR3 is 11 amino acids long. V was trimmed by 5 bases and J by 9 bases, leaving 8 bases between them.

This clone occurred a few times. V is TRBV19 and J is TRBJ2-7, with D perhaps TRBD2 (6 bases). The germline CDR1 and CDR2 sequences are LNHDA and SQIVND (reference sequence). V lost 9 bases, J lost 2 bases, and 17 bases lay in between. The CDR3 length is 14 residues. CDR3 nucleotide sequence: TGTGCCAGCCAAGAGGTCGGGGGAACCTACGAGCAGTACTTC. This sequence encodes CASQEVGGTYEQYF.

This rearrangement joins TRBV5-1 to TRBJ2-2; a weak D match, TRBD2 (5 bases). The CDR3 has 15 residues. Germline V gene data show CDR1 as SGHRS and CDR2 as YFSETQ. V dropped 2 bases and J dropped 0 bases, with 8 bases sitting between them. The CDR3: CASSFSAANTGELFF. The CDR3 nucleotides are TGCGCCAGCAGCTTTAGCGCCGCGAACACCGGGGAGCTGTTTTTT.

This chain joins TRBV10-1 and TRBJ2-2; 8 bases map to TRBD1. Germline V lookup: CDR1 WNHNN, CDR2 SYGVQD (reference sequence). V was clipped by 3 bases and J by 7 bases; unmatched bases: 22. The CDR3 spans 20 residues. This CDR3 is CASSDRGGLRTGPRGGELFF. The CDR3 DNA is TGCGCCAGCAGTGACCGTGGAGGTTTGCGGACAGGGCCCCGTGGCGGGGAGCTGTTTTTT.

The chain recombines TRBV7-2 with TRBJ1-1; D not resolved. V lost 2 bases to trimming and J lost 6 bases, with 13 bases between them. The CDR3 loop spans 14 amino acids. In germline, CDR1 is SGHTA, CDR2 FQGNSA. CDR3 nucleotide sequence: TGTGCCAGCAGCTTATCTTTTGGTTTCCCTGAAGCTTTCTTT. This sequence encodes CASSLSFGFPEAFF.

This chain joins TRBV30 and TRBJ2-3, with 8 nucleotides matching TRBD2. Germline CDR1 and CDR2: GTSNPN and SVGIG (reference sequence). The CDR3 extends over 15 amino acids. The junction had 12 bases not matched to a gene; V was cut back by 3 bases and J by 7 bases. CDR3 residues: CAWRVRGGRAHTQYF. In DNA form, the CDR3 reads TGTGCCTGGAGGGTACGGGGGGGGAGGGCCCATACGCAGTATTTT.

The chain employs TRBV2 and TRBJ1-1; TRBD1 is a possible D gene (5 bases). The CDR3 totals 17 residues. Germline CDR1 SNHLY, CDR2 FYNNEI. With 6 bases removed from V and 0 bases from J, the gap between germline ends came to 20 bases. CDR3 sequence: CASRGGGAGAMNTEAFF. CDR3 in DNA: TGTGCCAGCAGGGGAGGAGGGGCGGGAGCGATGAACACTGAAGCTTTCTTT.

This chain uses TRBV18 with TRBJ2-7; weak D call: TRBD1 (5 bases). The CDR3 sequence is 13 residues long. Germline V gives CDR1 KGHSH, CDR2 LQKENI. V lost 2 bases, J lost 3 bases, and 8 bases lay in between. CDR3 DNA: TGTGCCAGCTCACCATCCAGGGTCTACGAGCAGTACTTC. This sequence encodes CASSPSRVYEQYF.

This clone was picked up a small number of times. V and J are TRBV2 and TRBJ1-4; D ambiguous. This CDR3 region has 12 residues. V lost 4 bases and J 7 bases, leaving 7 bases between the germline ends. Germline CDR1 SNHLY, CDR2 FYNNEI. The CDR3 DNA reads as TGTGCCAGCAGTGGAACCCCTGAAAAACTGTTTTTT. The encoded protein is CASSGTPEKLFF. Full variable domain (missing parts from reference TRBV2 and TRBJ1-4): EPEVTQTPSHQVTQMGQEVILRCVPISNHLYFYWYRQILGQKVEFLVSFYNNEISEKSEIFDDQFSVERPDGSNFTLKIRSTKLEDSAMYFCASSGTPEKLFFGSGTQLSVL.

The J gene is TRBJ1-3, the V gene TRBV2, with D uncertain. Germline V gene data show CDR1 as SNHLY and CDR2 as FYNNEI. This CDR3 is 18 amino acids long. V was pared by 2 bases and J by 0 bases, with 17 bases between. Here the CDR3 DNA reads TGTGCCAGCAGTGAACTTCCAGCTCGTCAGGCCTCTGGAAACACCATATATTTT. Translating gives CASSELPARQASGNTIYF.

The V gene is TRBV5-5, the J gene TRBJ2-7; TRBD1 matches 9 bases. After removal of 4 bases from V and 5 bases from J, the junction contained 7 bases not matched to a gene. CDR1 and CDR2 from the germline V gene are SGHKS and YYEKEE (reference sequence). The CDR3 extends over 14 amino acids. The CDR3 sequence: CASSVPGTGNEQYF. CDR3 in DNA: TGTGCCAGCAGCGTCCCCGGGACAGGGAACGAGCAGTACTTC. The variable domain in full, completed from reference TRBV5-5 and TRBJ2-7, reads DAGVTQSPTHLIKTRGQQVTLRCSPISGHKSVSWYQQVLGQGPQFIFQYYEKEERGRGNFPDRFSARQFPNYSSELNVNALLLGDSALYLCASSVPGTGNEQYFGPGTRLTVT.